A selection of T cell receptor beta chains follows, all from one sample in a study of tumor and adjacent non-tumor tissue in lung cancer. TCRdb called the multiplex PCR reads again in MiXCR, with one record for every CDR3 protein. Of under 75,000 distinct CDR3 sequences in the sample, roughly 75% were seen once. The sequencing sample was made of distant non-tumor lung tissue. These TCRs come from a woman aged 45-65 years with non-small cell lung cancer. The CDR3 runs from the conserved cysteine through the conserved F or W. Fields, in order: clone size, J gene, V gene, D gene, CDR3 DNA, CDR3 protein. The D gene is left open where the match is weak. For some rows the clone size is stated as once, few or many, or as a class when expanded; others skip it.

size: NA; J: TRBJ2-7; V: TRBV6-1; D: TRBD1; DNA: TGTGCCAGCAGGCGGGTTTGGCTCCGGGACAGGGTCGAGCAGTACTTC; CDR3: CASRRVWLRDRVEQYF
size: NA; J: TRBJ2-7; V: TRBV11-1; D: NA; DNA: TGTGCCAGCAGCTACGAAATAGCGGCAGACTACGAGCAATACTTC; CDR3: CASSYEIAADYEQYF
size: many; J: TRBJ2-7; V: TRBV6-5; D: NA; DNA: TGTGCCAGCAGTTACTCCAGCTCCTACGAGCAGTACTTC; CDR3: CASSYSSSYEQYF
size: NA; J: TRBJ2-2; V: TRBV20-1; D: NA; DNA: TGCAGTGCTAGATCCTCGACATGGAGGATCGGGGAGCTGTTTTTT; CDR3: CSARSSTWRIGELFF
size: NA; J: TRBJ1-5; V: TRBV6-2/TRBV6-3; D: NA; DNA: TGTGCCAGCAGACCGGGGGGCGCCAATCGGCCTCAGCATTTC; CDR3: CASRPGGANRPQHF
size: many; J: TRBJ2-5; V: TRBV6-1; D: NA; DNA: TGTGCCAGCAGACAGGGTGGCGGGGAGACCCAGTACTTC; CDR3: CASRQGGGETQYF
size: NA; J: TRBJ2-3; V: TRBV6-5; D: NA; DNA: TGTACCAGAGTAGATCGAGATACGCAGTATTTT; CDR3: CTRVDRDTQYF
size: NA; J: TRBJ2-7; V: TRBV6-6; D: NA; DNA: TGTGCCAGCAATACGGTCATCGAGCAGTACTTC; CDR3: CASNTVIEQYF
size: once; J: TRBJ2-3; V: TRBV2; D: NA; DNA: TGTGCCAGCAGTGACACAGATACGCAGTATTTT; CDR3: CASSDTDTQYF
size: NA; J: TRBJ2-1; V: TRBV12-3/TRBV12-4; D: NA; DNA: TGTGCCAGCAGTCTTGGCGTCGGGAGCAATGAGCAGTTCTTC; CDR3: CASSLGVGSNEQFF
size: NA; J: TRBJ2-3; V: TRBV4-3; D: NA; DNA: TGCGCCAGTAGCGTATTGACCTTAGAGGATACGCAGTATTTT; CDR3: CASSVLTLEDTQYF
size: many; J: TRBJ1-4; V: TRBV20-1; D: NA; DNA: TGCAGTGCTAGAGATAAAGACATTTATAGTGAAAAACTGTTTTTT; CDR3: CSARDKDIYSEKLFF
size: NA; J: TRBJ1-2; V: TRBV29-1; D: TRBD1; DNA: TGCAGCGGGGGACAGGAAGTGAAAGGCTACGCCTTT; CDR3: CSGGQEVKGYAF
size: NA; J: TRBJ2-7; V: TRBV11-2; D: NA; DNA: TGTGCTAGCAGCTCGGGGTCAGGCCGGACCTACGAACAGTACTTC; CDR3: CASSSGSGRTYEQYF
size: NA; J: TRBJ2-6; V: TRBV5-1; D: NA; DNA: TGCGCCAGCACTTCGGTAGGCTCTGGGGCCAACGTCCTGACTTTC; CDR3: CASTSVGSGANVLTF
size: NA; J: TRBJ1-1; V: TRBV28; D: NA; DNA: TGTGCCAGCAGTTTGCTTGTCGGGGAGGCCACTGAAGCTTTCTTT; CDR3: CASSLLVGEATEAFF
size: NA; J: TRBJ2-3; V: TRBV11-1; D: NA; DNA: NA; CDR3: CASSVATGTDTQYF
size: NA; J: TRBJ2-3; V: TRBV12-3/TRBV12-4; D: TRBD1; DNA: TGTGCCTGCAGTTTATGGTGGGGACAGGGGTCTGAGCCCCAGTATTTT; CDR3: CACSLWWGQGSEPQYF
size: NA; J: TRBJ2-7; V: TRBV6-1; D: NA; DNA: TGTGACAGCGGGAACACAGGGGAATCCTACGAGCAGTACTTC; CDR3: CDSGNTGESYEQYF
size: NA; J: TRBJ2-7; V: TRBV29-1; D: NA; DNA: TGCAGCGCCCTAGTGGGGTCCTACAAGCAGTACTTC; CDR3: CSALVGSYKQYF
size: NA; J: TRBJ2-6; V: TRBV20-1; D: TRBD2; DNA: TGCAGTGCGGTAGGCGTTAGCGGGAGACCAGGGGCCAACGTCCTGACTTTC; CDR3: CSAVGVSGRPGANVLTF
size: NA; J: TRBJ2-7; V: TRBV11-2; D: TRBD2; DNA: TGTGCCAGCAGCCCTATGACTAGCGGGATCTCCTTCGAGCAGTACTTC; CDR3: CASSPMTSGISFEQYF
size: NA; J: TRBJ2-5; V: TRBV11-2; D: NA; DNA: TGTGCCAGCAGGGTCGGGGTTAGAGAGACCCATTATTTC; CDR3: CASRVGVRETHYF
size: NA; J: TRBJ2-7; V: TRBV6-1; D: NA; DNA: TGTGCCAGCAGTGAAGGGGGGAACTACGAGCAGTACTTC; CDR3: CASSEGGNYEQYF
size: many; J: TRBJ1-6; V: TRBV12-3/TRBV12-4; D: TRBD1; DNA: TGTGCCAGCAGTACTACAGGGGGCAGGCCACCCCTCCACTTT; CDR3: CASSTTGGRPPLHF
size: many; J: TRBJ1-5; V: TRBV29-1; D: NA; DNA: TGCAGCGTTGGTGGCAGGGGTCACAATCAGCCCCAGCATTTT; CDR3: CSVGGRGHNQPQHF
size: many; J: TRBJ1-2; V: TRBV4-2; D: NA; DNA: TGTGCCAGCAGCCAAGACGGTAGGGGTCGGTATGGCTACACCTTC; CDR3: CASSQDGRGRYGYTF
size: NA; J: TRBJ2-1; V: TRBV4-2; D: TRBD2; DNA: TGTGCCAGCAGTCAAGATTCGGCTAGCGGGGGTTTGTATGTGCAGTTCTTC; CDR3: CASSQDSASGGLYVQFF
size: NA; J: TRBJ2-1; V: TRBV11-2; D: TRBD2; DNA: TGTACCAGCAGCCCGAGACTAGCGGGAAGATTAGCTGAGCAGTTCTTC; CDR3: CTSSPRLAGRLAEQFF
size: NA; J: TRBJ1-6; V: TRBV28; D: NA; DNA: TGTGTCAGCAGCGGTCCTCTGACAGGCAATAATTCACCCCTCCACTTT; CDR3: CVSSGPLTGNNSPLHF
size: NA; J: TRBJ2-1; V: TRBV20-1; D: TRBD2; DNA: TGCAGTACTAGCAGGATAGCGGGAGGCGATGAGCAGTTCTTC; CDR3: CSTSRIAGGDEQFF
size: NA; J: TRBJ1-5; V: TRBV20-1; D: NA; DNA: TGCAGGACTAGAGGGCTCGTGGATAGCAATCAGCCCCAGCATTTT; CDR3: CRTRGLVDSNQPQHF
size: NA; J: TRBJ2-1; V: TRBV20-1; D: NA; DNA: TGTAGTGCTAGAGGGCCCAGGGGGGAAAATGAGCGGTTCTTC; CDR3: CSARGPRGENERFF
size: NA; J: TRBJ1-1; V: TRBV11-1; D: NA; DNA: TGTGCCAGAATCTTGAAGGAGTTGAACACTGAAGCTTCCTTT; CDR3: CARILKELNTEASF
size: NA; J: TRBJ2-1; V: TRBV30; D: TRBD2; DNA: TGTGCCTGGAGGACTAGCGGGGGCTTCAATGAGCAGTTCTTC; CDR3: CAWRTSGGFNEQFF
size: once; J: TRBJ2-2; V: TRBV4-2; D: NA; DNA: TGTGCCAGCAGACCCGGGATAGGGTCCGGGGAGCTGTCTTTT; CDR3: CASRPGIGSGELSF
size: many; J: TRBJ2-2; V: TRBV4-1; D: NA; DNA: TGCGCCAGCAGCCAAGAAAGGACCGGGGGTCCCGGGGAGCTGTTTTTT; CDR3: CASSQERTGGPGELFF
size: NA; J: TRBJ2-1; V: TRBV7-8; D: TRBD1; DNA: TGTGCCAACAGCTTAGTTAGACAGGGGGCAGCCTCCTACAATGAGCAGTTCTTC; CDR3: CANSLVRQGAASYNEQFF
size: NA; J: TRBJ2-7; V: TRBV5-5; D: TRBD2; DNA: TGTGCCAGCAGCTTTGCCTGGGGGGGAGGCGAGCAGTACTTC; CDR3: CASSFAWGGGEQYF
size: few; J: TRBJ2-7; V: TRBV30; D: NA; DNA: TGTGCCTGGAGTGTGGGGGGGGGCGCCTACGAGCAGTACTTC; CDR3: CAWSVGGGAYEQYF
size: NA; J: TRBJ1-1; V: TRBV11-2; D: NA; DNA: TGTGCAAGCAGCTTCGCGGGAAAGGACACTGAAGCTATCTTT; CDR3: CASSFAGKDTEAIF
size: NA; J: TRBJ2-3; V: TRBV20-1; D: TRBD1; DNA: TGCAGCGCTAGAGACCTACAGGGGGTTACGCAGTATTTT; CDR3: CSARDLQGVTQYF
size: NA; J: TRBJ2-5; V: TRBV7-9; D: NA; DNA: TGTGACAGCAGCTTACTTCCCACCAGCCTGTCGGAGACCCAGTACTTC; CDR3: CDSSLLPTSLSETQYF
size: NA; J: TRBJ2-3; V: TRBV20-1; D: NA; DNA: TGCAGTGCCATAGCGGACCCTAGCACAGATACGCAGTATTTT; CDR3: CSAIADPSTDTQYF
size: once; J: TRBJ2-7; V: TRBV11-2; D: NA; DNA: TGTGCCAGCAGCTCAGGGATAGTGGTTACCTACGAGCAGTACTTC; CDR3: CASSSGIVVTYEQYF
size: NA; J: TRBJ2-3; V: TRBV29-1; D: NA; DNA: TGCAGCGGACTCGATCTGACAGGTACGCAGTTTTTT; CDR3: CSGLDLTGTQFF
size: NA; J: TRBJ2-7; V: TRBV29-1; D: NA; DNA: TGCAGCGTTGATATCGGCAGGAGTGACAAGCAGTACTTC; CDR3: CSVDIGRSDKQYF
size: NA; J: TRBJ2-7; V: TRBV11-1; D: NA; DNA: TGTGCCGGCAGCTTAGCCTGGACTGTAACCTACGAGCAGTACTTC; CDR3: CAGSLAWTVTYEQYF
size: NA; J: TRBJ2-2; V: TRBV12-3/TRBV12-4; D: TRBD2; DNA: TGTGCCAGCAATTTATACCGTAGCGGGGCCTCGAACACCGGGGAGCTGTTTTTT; CDR3: CASNLYRSGASNTGELFF
size: NA; J: TRBJ2-3; V: TRBV28; D: NA; DNA: TGTGTCAGCAAAGAGGTTGGGGGAAACACAGATACGCAGTATTTT; CDR3: CVSKEVGGNTDTQYF
size: many; J: TRBJ2-3; V: TRBV29-1; D: NA; DNA: TGCAGCGGTCGTGGGCCAACCACAGATACGCAGTATTTT; CDR3: CSGRGPTTDTQYF
size: NA; J: TRBJ2-2; V: TRBV4-1; D: TRBD2; DNA: TGTGCCAACAGCCAAGGTTTTGGGCTAGCGGGAGGCGGGGAGCTGATTTTT; CDR3: CANSQGFGLAGGGELIF
size: NA; J: TRBJ2-6; V: TRBV20-1; D: TRBD1; DNA: TGCAATGCTATCGACAGGGGATCCGGGGCCAACGCCCTGACCTTC; CDR3: CNAIDRGSGANALTF
size: NA; J: TRBJ1-1; V: TRBV13; D: NA; DNA: TGTGCCAGCAGCTTATGGGATTCCACTGAAGCTTTCTTT; CDR3: CASSLWDSTEAFF
size: NA; J: TRBJ1-3; V: TRBV11-2; D: NA; DNA: TGTGCCAGCAGTCCTTTAGTGTCCGGAAGCACCATATATTTT; CDR3: CASSPLVSGSTIYF
size: NA; J: TRBJ1-6; V: TRBV5-1; D: NA; DNA: TGCGCCAGCAGCTTGGGCGGGGGGACTGATTCACCCCTCCACTTT; CDR3: CASSLGGGTDSPLHF
size: few; J: TRBJ1-3; V: TRBV29-1; D: NA; DNA: TGCAGCGTTGAAAGGGGGGGCTCTGGAAACACCATATATTTT; CDR3: CSVERGGSGNTIYF